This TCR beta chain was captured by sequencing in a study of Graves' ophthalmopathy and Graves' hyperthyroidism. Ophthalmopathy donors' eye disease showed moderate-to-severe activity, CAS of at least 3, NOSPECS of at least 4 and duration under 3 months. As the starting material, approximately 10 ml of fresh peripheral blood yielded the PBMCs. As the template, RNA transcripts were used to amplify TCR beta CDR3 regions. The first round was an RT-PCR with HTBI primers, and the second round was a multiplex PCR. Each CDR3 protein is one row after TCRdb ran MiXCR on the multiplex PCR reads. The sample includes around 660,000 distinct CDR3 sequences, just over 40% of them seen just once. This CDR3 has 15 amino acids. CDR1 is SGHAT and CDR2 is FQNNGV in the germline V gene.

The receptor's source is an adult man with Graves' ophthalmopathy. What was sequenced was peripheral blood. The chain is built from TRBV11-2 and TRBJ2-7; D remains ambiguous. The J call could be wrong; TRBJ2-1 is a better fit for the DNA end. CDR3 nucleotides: TGTGCCAGCCGTGGATGGGGTACATCCTACAATGAGCAGTTCTTC. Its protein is CASRGWGTSYNEQFF.